This T cell receptor (beta chain) was identified during a study of cytomegalovirus exposure and HLA in healthy donors. Germline V CDR1 and CDR2: MNHNY, SVGAGI (reference sequence). The CDR3 is made up of 14 amino acids. Unmatched junction bases numbered 7, after V lost 10 bases and J lost 4 bases. This clone was counted a few times. Use of 60 Vbeta and 13 Jbeta primers characterized the PCR. Sequencing used immunoSEQ multiplex PCR; TCRdb keeps in-frame clones, though not all of them. There are over 85,000 clones in the sample; over 60% occur only once, and 9.6% lies in the top ten. The clonotype was recovered from a male donor in good health and CMV-seropositive. Sequencing used PBMCs. The chain links TRBV6-6 to TRBJ2-2, with TRBD2 matching over 9 bases. The CDR3 reads CATRTSASTGELFF. The CDR3 DNA follows: TGTGCCACCCGGACTAGCGCGAGCACCGGGGAGCTGTTTTTT.